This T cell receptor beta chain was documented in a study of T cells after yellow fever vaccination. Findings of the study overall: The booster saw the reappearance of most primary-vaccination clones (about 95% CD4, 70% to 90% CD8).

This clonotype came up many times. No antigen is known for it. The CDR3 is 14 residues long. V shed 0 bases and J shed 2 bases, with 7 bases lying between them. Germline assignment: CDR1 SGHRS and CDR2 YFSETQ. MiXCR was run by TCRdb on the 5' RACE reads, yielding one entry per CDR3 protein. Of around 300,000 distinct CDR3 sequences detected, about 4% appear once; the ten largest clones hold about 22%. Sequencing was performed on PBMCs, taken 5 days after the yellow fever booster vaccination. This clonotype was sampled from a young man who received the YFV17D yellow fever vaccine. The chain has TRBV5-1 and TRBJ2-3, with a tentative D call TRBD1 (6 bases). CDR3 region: CASSLGTATDTQYF. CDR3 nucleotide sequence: TGCGCCAGCAGCTTGGGGACAGCCACAGATACGCAGTATTTT.